What follows are 17 T cell receptor beta chains derived from one specimen sequenced in a study of T cell repertoires in cytomegalovirus infection. Via MiXCR, TCRdb re-called the reads, giving one row per CDR3 protein. The repertoire holds 350,000 to 550,000 distinct CDR3 sequences, with approximately 31% as singletons. The sequenced sample was PBMCs. The receptors here all came from a human donor in good health (CMV status not recorded). Some clones in this sample may be carry-over from other donors' samples.

This clonotype was counted many times. The chain uses TRBV7-6 and TRBJ2-1; D uncertain. The CDR3 has 13 residues. The germline V and J ends were trimmed by 2 bases and 8 bases, with 10 bases remaining between them. Germline CDR1 reads SGHVS; CDR2 reads FNYEAQ. CDR3 DNA: TGTGCCAGCAGCTTATGGTTGGGTTATGAGCAGTTCTTC. It yields the protein CASSLWLGYEQFF.

The chain employs TRBV12-3 or TRBV12-4 and TRBJ1-6; 10 bases are shared with TRBD1. This CDR3 contains 15 residues. The junction had 8 bases not matched to a gene; V was cut back by 6 bases and J by 9 bases. The CDR3 coding sequence is TGTGCCAGCAGCCCTGGGTGGACAGGGGGTTCACCCCTCCACTTT. Its protein is CASSPGWTGGSPLHF.

This clonotype has more than one count but fewer than ten. The genes are TRBV6-5 and TRBJ2-3; 9 bases are shared with TRBD1. Germline CDR1 and CDR2: MNHEY and SVGAGI. The CDR3 is 16 amino acids. J was trimmed by 4 bases and V by 4 bases; bases with no gene match: 9. The CDR3 reads CASSSLPGQGPDTQYF. The CDR3 DNA sequence: TGTGCCAGCAGTTCCCTACCGGGACAGGGACCAGATACGCAGTATTTT.

This clonotype has only a few counts. V gene TRBV5-1 combines with J gene TRBJ1-4; TRBD1 might be the D (6 bases). The CDR3 runs to 15 residues. The V end was cut by 2 bases, the J end by 5 bases, with 13 bases between. Germline lookup yields CDR1 SGHRS and CDR2 YFSETQ. CDR3 DNA: TGCGCCAGCAGCTTAAGGGGGACTCAAAATGAAAAACTGTTTTTT. This codes for CASSLRGTQNEKLFF.

This clonotype has just a few counts. The chain has TRBV25-1 and TRBJ2-3; 8 bases are shared with TRBD2. The CDR3 is 15 amino acids. Germline V gene sequence: CDR1 MGHDK, CDR2 SYGVNS. Unmatched junction bases numbered 2, after V lost 3 bases and J lost 0 bases. In DNA, the CDR3 is TGTGCCAGCAGTGACGGGACTAGGAGCACAGATACGCAGTATTTT. Residues: CASSDGTRSTDTQYF. Drawing the rest from reference TRBV25-1 and TRBJ2-3, the complete variable domain is EADIYQTPRYLVIGTGKKITLECSQTMGHDKMYWYQQDPGMELHLIHYSYGVNSTEKGDLSSESTVSRIRTEHFPLTLESARPSHTSQYLCASSDGTRSTDTQYFGPGTRLTVL.

This clonotype was counted only a few times. The J gene is TRBJ2-3, the V gene TRBV6-1; 10 nucleotides match TRBD2. The junction had 9 bases not matched to a gene; V was cut back by 3 bases and J by 6 bases. The CDR3 has 16 amino acids. The germline gives CDR1 MNHNS, CDR2 SASEGT. This CDR3 is CASSDILAGRSDTQYF. CDR3 coding DNA: TGTGCCAGCAGTGATATACTAGCGGGGAGGTCCGATACGCAGTATTTT.

This clonotype appeared many times. The chain recombines TRBV7-8 with TRBJ1-2, with D perhaps TRBD1 (6 bases). Germline CDR1 reads SGHVS; CDR2 reads FQNEAQ. The V and J ends lost 2 bases and 4 bases respectively, with 20 bases between them. The CDR3 has 17 amino acids. CDR3 in amino acids: CASSLRTAGVWGYGYTF. In nucleotides, the CDR3 is TGTGCCAGCAGCTTACGGACCGCAGGGGTATGGGGCTATGGCTACACCTTC.

This clonotype was observed a few times. This chain connects TRBV6-1 to TRBJ2-3; D is ambiguous. The V end lost 7 bases, the J end lost 0 bases, and 11 bases lay between the germline ends. The CDR3 consists of 14 residues. CDR1 is MNHNS, CDR2 SASEGT, per germline. For the CDR3, the DNA is TGTGCCAGCACCGAAAGGTTAAGCACAGATACGCAGTATTTT. This encodes CASTERLSTDTQYF.

V gene TRBV7-8 combines with J gene TRBJ2-3; either TRBD1 or TRBD2 may supply D (6 bases each). CDR3 length equals 17 residues. The ends were cut back, 0 bases at V and 1 base at J, with 14 bases in the middle. Germline CDR1 reads SGHVS; CDR2 reads FQNEAQ. CDR3 in amino acids: CASSLAGGHPGTDTQYF. The CDR3 DNA reads TGTGCCAGCAGCTTAGCGGGGGGCCACCCTGGCACAGATACGCAGTATTTT.

This clonotype was seen a handful of times. The chain employs TRBV7-2 and TRBJ2-2, with 14 nucleotides matching TRBD2. J lost 4 bases, V lost 5 bases, and 6 bases had no gene match. The germline CDR1 and CDR2 sequences are SGHTA and FQGNSA. The length of the CDR3 is 17 residues. CDR3 coding DNA: TGTGCCAGCAGCCTGCGGACTAGCGGGGGGCTCACCGGGGAGCTGTTTTTT. It encodes CASSLRTSGGLTGELFF.

This clonotype was observed a handful of times. The chain combines TRBV12-3 or TRBV12-4 with TRBJ1-2; D might be TRBD1 (5 bases). This CDR3 spans 16 amino acids. Trimming removed 6 bases at V and 0 bases at J, with 17 bases between. CDR3 in amino acids: CASRPGRLIPNYGYTF. In DNA, the CDR3 is TGTGCCAGCAGGCCGGGACGGCTAATCCCTAACTATGGCTACACCTTC.

V is TRBV6-5 and J is TRBJ2-1; the match to TRBD2 covers 10 bases. The CDR3 length is 18 residues. Losses at the gene ends were 0 bases for V and 3 bases for J; bases not matched to a gene: 8. Looked up from germline, CDR1 is MNHEY and CDR2 is SVGAGI. CDR3 in amino acids: CASSYSRLAGAIYNEQFF. The CDR3, as DNA: TGTGCCAGCAGTTACTCCCGGCTAGCGGGGGCGATCTACAATGAGCAGTTCTTC.

This clonotype was seen more than once but under ten times. The gene calls are TRBV20-1 and TRBJ1-5; perhaps TRBD1 as D (5 bases). The CDR3 runs 15 residues. Germline CDR1 reads DFQATT; CDR2 reads SNEGSKA (reference sequence). Trimming left V 0 bases short and J 4 bases short, with 13 bases between. CDR3 DNA sequence: TGCAGTGCTAGAGATCTGCAGGGAGATAATCAGCCCCAGCATTTT. Translation: CSARDLQGDNQPQHF.

The rearrangement joins TRBV7-2 to TRBJ2-1; 10 positions match TRBD1. From germline, CDR1 is SGHTA and CDR2 FQGNSA. Losses at the gene ends were 1 base for V and 8 bases for J; bases not matched to a gene: 5. This CDR3 is built from 15 residues. The CDR3 reads CASSLGGQGRYEQFF. In DNA form, the CDR3 reads TGTGCCAGCAGCTTAGGGGGACAGGGGAGGTATGAGCAGTTCTTC.

The rearrangement links TRBV20-1 to TRBJ2-5, with 15 positions matching TRBD2. This CDR3 contains 15 residues. Unmatched junction bases numbered 7, after V lost 6 bases and J lost 5 bases. Germline V gives CDR1 DFQATT, CDR2 SNEGSKA (reference sequence). CDR3 nucleotide sequence: TGCAGTGCAAATGGACTAGCGGGGGGGCTGGAGACCCAGTACTTC. It is translated as CSANGLAGGLETQYF.

In the case of this clonotype: A read error is possible here, since a much larger clone lies one base away. The conserved final phenylalanine or tryptophan is absent from the CDR3, which likely points to a read error. The chain is built from TRBV6-8 and TRBJ2-7; tentative D call: TRBD1 (5 bases). The ends were cut back, 6 bases at V and 0 bases at J, with 9 bases in the middle. In germline, CDR1 is MNHGY, CDR2 SAAAGT. This CDR3 comprises 13 residues. The CDR3 coding sequence is TGTGCCAGCAGGACAGAATACTCCTACGAGCAGTACTTA. This gives the protein CASRTEYSYEQYL.

This clonotype was seen many times. V usage is TRBV7-8 and J usage is TRBJ2-1; 9 bases line up with TRBD2. Germline assignment: CDR1 SGHVS and CDR2 FQNEAQ. The V and J ends lost 1 base and 7 bases, in that order; junction bases with no gene match: 8. This CDR3 is 16 amino acids long. The CDR3 DNA is TGTGCCAGCAGCTTAGGTCTGGCTAGCGGGGCTAATGAGCAGTTCTTC. It is translated as CASSLGLASGANEQFF.